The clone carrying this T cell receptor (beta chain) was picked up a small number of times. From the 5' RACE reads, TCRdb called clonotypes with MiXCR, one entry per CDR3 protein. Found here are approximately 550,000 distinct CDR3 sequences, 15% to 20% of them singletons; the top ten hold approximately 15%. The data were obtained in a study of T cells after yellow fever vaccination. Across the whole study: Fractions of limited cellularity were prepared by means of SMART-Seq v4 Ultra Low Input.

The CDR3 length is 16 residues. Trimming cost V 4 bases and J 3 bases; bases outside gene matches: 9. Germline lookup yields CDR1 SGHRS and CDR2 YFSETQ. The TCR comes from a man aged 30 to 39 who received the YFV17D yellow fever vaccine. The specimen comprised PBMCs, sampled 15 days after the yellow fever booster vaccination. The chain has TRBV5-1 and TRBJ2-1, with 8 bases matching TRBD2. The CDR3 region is CASSNSWTSNYNEQFF. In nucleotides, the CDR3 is TGCGCCAGCAGCAACAGCTGGACTAGCAACTACAATGAGCAGTTCTTC.